Below, one T cell receptor beta chain is given with its context. Deletions cut 4 bases from V and 7 bases from J, with 16 bases between. CDR1 and CDR2 from the germline V gene are MNHEY and SVGAGI. The CDR3 is 15 residues long. Authors' methods: Estimated nucleated cell counts came from reference gene primer amplification. Produced via immunoSEQ multiplex PCR; TCRdb's table is partial and in-frame only. Clone size and V and J calls were adopted from that table, with D and trimming inferred from the DNA. Of roughly 250,000 clones listed, roughly 88% are singletons. These data come from a study of blood T cell repertoires in COVID-19. About the study: Specimens from acute and convalescent COVID-19 originated in the United States, Italy and Spain. The cDNA or gDNA used as material had been derived from T cells, B-cell-depleted T cells, or PBMCs.

The sample was peripheral blood. The chain has TRBV6-5 and TRBJ1-4; TRBD1 might be the D (5 bases). The sequence was obtained from a woman in her thirties or forties who had recovered from COVID-19. In DNA form, the CDR3 reads TGTGCCAGCAGTTCCCCCCCCAGGGATGGTGAAAAACTGTTTTTT. Translating gives CASSSPPRDGEKLFF.